In this sample, the clone carrying this T cell receptor (beta chain) turned up a few times. The data were obtained in a study of blood T cell repertoires in COVID-19. Overall study context: PBMCs, B-cell-depleted T cells, or T cells provided the cDNA or gDNA that made up the material.

Original handling: Amplification from reference gene primers served as the basis for estimated nucleated cell counts. The protocol was immunoSEQ multiplex PCR, while the TCRdb copy is restricted to in-frame clones and leaves out a portion. V, J and clone size are those of that table, while D and trimming were read from the DNA. The sample lists some 45,000 clones, 85% to 90% seen once, with roughly 10% in the top ten. Germline V CDR1 and CDR2: MNHEY, SVGAGI. After removal of 6 bases from V and 5 bases from J, the junction contained 8 bases not matched to a gene. CDR3 length: 15 residues. The rearrangement joins TRBV6-5 to TRBJ1-5; TRBD1 matches at 9 bases. The specimen was peripheral blood. This clonotype was sampled from a human donor in a cohort sampled during active COVID-19. CDR3 in DNA: TGTGCCAGCAGGGGTGGGACAGGGTATGATCAGCCCCAGCATTTT. It codes for CASRGGTGYDQPQHF.